These 24 T cell receptor beta chains originate from one sample sequenced in a study of T cell responses to AZD1222 COVID-19 vaccine. Method: immunoSEQ multiplex PCR; TCRdb's copy keeps in-frame clones and lacks some. The sample includes approximately 190,000 clones, approximately 92% of them seen just once. This material consisted of peripheral blood, taken on day 0 of AZD1222 vaccination. The origin of the receptors is an adult in good health.

V and J are TRBV10-3 and TRBJ2-1; D might be TRBD2 (5 bases). This CDR3 is built from 12 residues. V lost 8 bases and J lost 7, with 12 bases in between. The germline CDR1 and CDR2 sequences are ENHRY and SYGVKD. In DNA form, the CDR3 reads TGTGCCATCGGGAGACCTGGAAATGAGCAGTTCTTC. It yields the protein CAIGRPGNEQFF.

This clone came up once. The chain carries TRBV11-2 and TRBJ2-2; the match to TRBD1 covers 7 bases. J lost 1 base, V lost 3 bases, and 8 bases had no gene match. In germline, CDR1 is SGHAT, CDR2 FQNNGV. The CDR3 consists of 17 residues. CDR3 loop: CASSFYRDSRNTGELFF. The DNA for the CDR3 is TGTGCCAGCAGCTTCTACAGGGACAGCCGGAACACCGGGGAGCTGTTTTTT. Full variable domain (outside the CDR3, taken from reference TRBV11-2 and TRBJ2-2): EAGVAQSPRYKIIEKRQSVAFWCNPISGHATLYWYQQILGQGPKLLIQFQNNGVVDDSQLPKDRFSAERLKGVDSTLKIQPAKLEDSAVYLCASSFYRDSRNTGELFFGEGSRLTVL.

The gene calls are TRBV3-1 (or the pseudogene TRBV3-2) and TRBJ1-1; D gene ambiguous. The CDR3 loop spans 14 amino acids. Germline loops: CDR1 LGHDT, CDR2 YNNKEL (reference sequence). With 0 bases removed from V and 5 bases from J, the gap between germline ends came to 10 bases. CDR3 amino acids: CASSQDDVGTEAFF. The CDR3 DNA sequence: TGTGCCAGCAGCCAAGACGATGTTGGGACTGAAGCTTTCTTT.

The genes are TRBV19 and TRBJ1-4, with 8 bases that match TRBD1. The V segment lost 9 bases and the J segment 1 base; nucleotides outside the gene matches: 10. This CDR3 has 16 amino acids. In germline, CDR1 is LNHDA, CDR2 SQIVND (reference sequence). The DNA for the CDR3 is TGTGCCAGCCGGACAGGGAATTCGGTAACTAATGAAAAACTGTTTTTT. It encodes CASRTGNSVTNEKLFF.

V is TRBV3-1 (or the pseudogene TRBV3-2) and J is TRBJ1-5, with TRBD1 as a possible D gene (5 bases). V shed 0 bases and J shed 2 bases, with 14 bases lying between them. The CDR3 consists of 17 residues. CDR1 and CDR2 from the germline V gene are LGHDT and YNNKEL (reference sequence). The CDR3 region has the DNA TGTGCCAGCAGCCAAGATCCCACAGGCTGGGGCAATCAGCCCCAGCATTTT. Translation gives CASSQDPTGWGNQPQHF.

The chain links TRBV24-1 to TRBJ2-7, with 7 positions matching TRBD1. After removal of 4 bases from V and 3 bases from J, the junction contained 8 bases not matched to a gene. This CDR3 contains 15 residues. Germline CDR1 and CDR2: KGHDR and SFDVKD. The CDR3 DNA reads TGTGCCACCAGTGAAACTCGACAGGGATTCTACGAGCAGTACTTC. This sequence encodes CATSETRQGFYEQYF.

This clone turned up a few times. CDR3 nucleotides: TGTGCCAGCAGCTCACCGACAGGGGGCCAAACAGATACGCAGTATTTT. Its translation is CASSSPTGGQTDTQYF. This chain uses TRBV6-2 or TRBV6-3 with TRBJ2-3; 10 bases are shared with TRBD1. V shed 6 bases and J 3 bases; nucleotides not matched to a gene: 9. Germline CDR1 MNHEY, CDR2 SVGEGT. The CDR3 has 16 amino acids.

This clone was detected only once. This chain links TRBV6-5 with TRBJ2-2; the match to TRBD2 covers 9 bases. Looked up from germline, CDR1 is MNHEY and CDR2 is SVGAGI. V lost 8 bases and J lost 3; bases outside the gene matches: 4. The CDR3 consists of 14 residues. CDR3 region: CASGGGVHTGELFF. The CDR3 region has the DNA TGTGCCAGCGGCGGGGGGGTCCACACCGGGGAGCTGTTTTTT.

This chain links TRBV19 with TRBJ1-2, with 8 nucleotides matching TRBD1. Losses at the gene ends were 5 bases for V and 4 bases for J; bases not matched to a gene: 6. This CDR3 is built from 14 residues. Germline CDR1 is LNHDA and CDR2 is SQIVND (reference sequence). CDR3 in DNA: TGTGCCAGTAGTCTGGGACAGGTCATCTATGGCTACACCTTC. Translation gives CASSLGQVIYGYTF.

This chain uses TRBV4-2 with TRBJ1-5, with D unclear. V lost 0 bases and J lost 7, with 4 bases in between. The germline V gene has CDR1 LGHNA and CDR2 YNFKEQ. CDR3 length: 12 residues. The CDR3 nucleotides are TGTGCCAGCAGCCAAGATCGGCAGCCCCAGCATTTT. It codes for CASSQDRQPQHF.

The chain combines TRBV2 with TRBJ2-7, with a weak D call TRBD1 (6 bases). Germline-derived CDR1 and CDR2 are SNHLY and FYNNEI. The CDR3 has 13 residues. Trimming pared 8 bases from V and 1 base from J, leaving 12 bases between. The DNA of the CDR3 is TGTGCCAGCCAACTAGGGGGATCCTACGAGCAGTACTTC. Amino acids: CASQLGGSYEQYF.

This chain joins TRBV7-2 and TRBJ1-2; the match to TRBD1 covers 7 bases. The junction had 11 bases not matched to a gene; V was cut back by 5 bases and J by 2 bases. The CDR3 consists of 16 residues. CDR1 and CDR2 (germline): SGHTA, FQGNSA. CDR3 nucleotides: TGTGCCAGCAGCCCGGGGCTGGACAGGCTGAACTATGGCTACACCTTC. Amino acid sequence: CASSPGLDRLNYGYTF.

In this sample, this clone turned up many times. The chain has TRBV3-1 (or the pseudogene TRBV3-2) and TRBJ1-3, with 7 bases matching TRBD1. Germline CDR1 reads LGHDT; CDR2 reads YNNKEL (reference sequence). V shed 4 bases and J 4 bases; nucleotides not matched to a gene: 10. The CDR3 spans 16 residues. CDR3 in DNA: TGTGCCAGCAGCCGAGATACGACAGGGTCGGGAAACACCATATATTTT. This gives the protein CASSRDTTGSGNTIYF.

This chain links TRBV29-1 with TRBJ2-5; 10 nucleotides agree with TRBD1. The CDR3 runs 15 residues. The V gene's germline CDR1 is SQVTM and CDR2 ANQGSEA. V lost 7 bases to trimming and J lost 4 bases; unmatched junction nucleotides: 12. The CDR3 region has the DNA TGCAGCGCCTTACCGGGACAGGGGATGCGAGAGACCCAGTACTTC. Translated, it gives CSALPGQGMRETQYF.

The V and J genes are TRBV20-1 and TRBJ1-1; 8 bases align to TRBD1. Looked up from germline, CDR1 is DFQATT and CDR2 is SNEGSKA (reference sequence). The CDR3 loop spans 14 amino acids. Trimming cost V 3 bases and J 4 bases; bases outside gene matches: 7. The CDR3 DNA sequence: TGCAGTGCTAGTAATCAGGGGGCGAGCACTGAAGCTTTCTTT. This translates into CSASNQGASTEAFF.

Only a few counts were recorded for this clone. The chain combines TRBV27 with TRBJ2-4, with D unclear. CDR1 and CDR2 (germline): MNHEY, SMNVEV (reference sequence). The CDR3 sequence is 11 residues long. The V and J ends lost 5 bases and 10 bases respectively, with 9 bases between them. CDR3 sequence (DNA): TGTGCCAGCAGTCATAGAAAGATTCAGTACTTC. Its protein is CASSHRKIQYF.

The chain has TRBV6-1 and TRBJ2-7; 10 nucleotides align to TRBD2. The CDR3 runs 20 residues. The germline V gene has CDR1 MNHNS and CDR2 SASEGT. V lost 0 bases to trimming and J lost 1 base; unmatched junction nucleotides: 15. CDR3 DNA sequence: TGTGCCAGCAGTGAAGCAAATCCTAGCGGGGGCGCCGCAGGGTCCTACGAGCAGTACTTC. This translates into CASSEANPSGGAAGSYEQYF.

The gene calls are TRBV27 and TRBJ1-5; D gene uncertain. The CDR3 covers 15 residues. Germline CDR1 MNHEY, CDR2 SMNVEV (reference sequence). Trimming shortened V by 1 base and J by 3 bases, and 10 bases separated the two germline ends. CDR3 DNA: TGTGCCAGCAGTTTATGGTCCGGGGACAATCAGCCCCAGCATTTT. Its protein product is CASSLWSGDNQPQHF.

The gene calls are TRBV5-4 and TRBJ2-5; 8 bases fit TRBD2. The CDR3 contains 15 residues. From germline, CDR1 is SGHNT and CDR2 YYREEE (reference sequence). V trimming: 4 bases; J trimming: 1 base; junction bases outside the gene matches: 6. The CDR3 reads CASSGRGAFQETQYF. Here the CDR3 DNA reads TGTGCCAGCAGCGGGCGGGGGGCCTTCCAAGAGACCCAGTACTTC.

The rearrangement links TRBV24-1 to TRBJ2-2; no firm D call. V lost 4 bases and J lost 11, with 16 bases in between. The CDR3 consists of 14 residues. Germline loops: CDR1 KGHDR, CDR2 SFDVKD. The CDR3 here is CATSDATTERELFF. CDR3 nucleotides: TGTGCCACCAGTGACGCGACCACGGAGAGAGAGCTGTTTTTT.

The J gene is TRBJ2-1, the V gene TRBV7-3, with a possible D match to TRBD1 (6 bases). This CDR3 is 15 amino acids long. Trimming removed 1 base from V and 7 bases from J, with 14 bases in between. Germline CDR1 is SGHTA and CDR2 is FQGTGA. The CDR3 DNA sequence: TGTGCCAGCAGCTTAAGTTGGGGGCCTGAAAATGAGCAGTTCTTC. It is translated as CASSLSWGPENEQFF.

The V call is TRBV2, the J call TRBJ1-2; 7 positions match TRBD1. This CDR3 is 13 amino acids long. Losses at the gene ends were 5 bases for V and 3 bases for J; bases not matched to a gene: 3. The germline V gene encodes CDR1 SNHLY and CDR2 FYNNEI. Here the CDR3 DNA reads TGTGCCAGCAGTCTAACAGGGGACTATGGCTACACCTTC. Translation: CASSLTGDYGYTF. Complete variable domain (other parts from reference TRBV2 and TRBJ1-2): EPEVTQTPSHQVTQMGQEVILRCVPISNHLYFYWYRQILGQKVEFLVSFYNNEISEKSEIFDDQFSVERPDGSNFTLKIRSTKLEDSAMYFCASSLTGDYGYTFGSGTRLTVV.

The chain employs TRBV18 and TRBJ1-5, with TRBD1 as a possible D gene (5 bases). The V and J ends lost 0 bases and 0 bases respectively, with 6 bases between them. This CDR3 region has 15 residues. Germline lookup yields CDR1 KGHSH and CDR2 LQKENI. In nucleotides, the CDR3 is TGTGCCAGCTCACCACCGGGGGATAGCAATCAGCCCCAGCATTTT. As protein: CASSPPGDSNQPQHF.

V usage is TRBV6-2 or TRBV6-3 and J usage is TRBJ2-3; perhaps TRBD1 as D (5 bases). CDR3 length: 14 amino acids. Germline V gene data show CDR1 as MNHEY and CDR2 as SVGEGT. V dropped 2 bases and J dropped 2 bases, with 8 bases sitting between them. CDR3 protein: CASSYQGITDTQYF. CDR3 DNA: TGTGCCAGCAGTTACCAGGGTATCACAGATACGCAGTATTTT.